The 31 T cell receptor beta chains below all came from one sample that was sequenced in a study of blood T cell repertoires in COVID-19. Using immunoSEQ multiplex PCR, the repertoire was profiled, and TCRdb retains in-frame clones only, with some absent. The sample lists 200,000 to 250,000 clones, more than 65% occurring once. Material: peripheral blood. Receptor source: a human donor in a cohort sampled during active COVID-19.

CDR3 sequence (DNA): TGTGCCAGCAGTTCAGTGGGAGCCGAGCAGTACTTC. Its translation: CASSSVGAEQYF. The chain has TRBV28 and TRBJ2-7, with a tentative D call TRBD2 (5 bases). CDR1 MDHEN and CDR2 SYDVKM come from the germline V gene. This CDR3 comprises 12 residues. V was cut by 4 bases and J by 6 bases, with 10 bases left in between.

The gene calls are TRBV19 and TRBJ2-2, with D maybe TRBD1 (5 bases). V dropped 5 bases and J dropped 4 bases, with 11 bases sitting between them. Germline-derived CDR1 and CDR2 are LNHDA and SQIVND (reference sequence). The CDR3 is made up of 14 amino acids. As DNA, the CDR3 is TGTGCCAGTAGTTTGGTAGGGGTCACCGGGGAGCTGTTTTTT. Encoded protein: CASSLVGVTGELFF.

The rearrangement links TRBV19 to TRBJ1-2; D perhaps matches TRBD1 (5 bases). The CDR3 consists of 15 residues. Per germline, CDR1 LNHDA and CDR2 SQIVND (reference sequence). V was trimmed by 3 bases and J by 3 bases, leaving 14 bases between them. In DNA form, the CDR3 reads TGTGCCAGTAGTATTGACAGTGCCCTTGACTATGGCTACACCTTC. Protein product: CASSIDSALDYGYTF.

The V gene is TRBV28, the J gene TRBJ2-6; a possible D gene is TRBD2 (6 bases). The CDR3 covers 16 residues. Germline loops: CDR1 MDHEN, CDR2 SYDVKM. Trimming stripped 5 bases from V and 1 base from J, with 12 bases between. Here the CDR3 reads CASSRGLGSGANVLTF. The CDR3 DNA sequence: TGTGCCAGCAGTAGGGGACTGGGATCTGGGGCCAACGTCCTGACTTTC.

The CDR3 region is CASTGLAGTYNEQFF. CDR3 DNA: TGTGCCAGCACCGGACTAGCGGGGACCTACAATGAGCAGTTCTTC. The rearrangement links TRBV11-2 to TRBJ2-1; TRBD2 matches 12 bases. Germline lookup yields CDR1 SGHAT and CDR2 FQNNGV. V lost 7 bases and J lost 2; bases outside the gene matches: 3. The CDR3 loop spans 15 amino acids.

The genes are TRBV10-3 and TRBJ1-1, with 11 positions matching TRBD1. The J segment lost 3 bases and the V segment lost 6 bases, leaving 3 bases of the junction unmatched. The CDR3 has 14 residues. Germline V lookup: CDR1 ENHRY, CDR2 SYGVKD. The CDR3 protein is CAISGQGADTEAFF. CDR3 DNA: TGTGCCATCAGCGGACAGGGGGCTGACACTGAAGCTTTCTTT.

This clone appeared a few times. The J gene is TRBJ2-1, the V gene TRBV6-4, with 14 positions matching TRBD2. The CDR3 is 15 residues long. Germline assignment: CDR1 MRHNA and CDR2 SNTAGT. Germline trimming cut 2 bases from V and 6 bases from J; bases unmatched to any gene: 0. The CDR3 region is CASSDGLAGGNEQFF. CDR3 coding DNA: TGTGCCAGCAGTGACGGACTAGCGGGAGGCAATGAGCAGTTCTTC.

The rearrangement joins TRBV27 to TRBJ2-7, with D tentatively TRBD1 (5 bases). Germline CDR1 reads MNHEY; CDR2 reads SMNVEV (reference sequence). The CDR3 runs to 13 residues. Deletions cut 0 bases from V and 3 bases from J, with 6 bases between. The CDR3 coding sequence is TGTGCCAGCAGTTTATCCGACAGCTACGAGCAGTACTTC. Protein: CASSLSDSYEQYF.

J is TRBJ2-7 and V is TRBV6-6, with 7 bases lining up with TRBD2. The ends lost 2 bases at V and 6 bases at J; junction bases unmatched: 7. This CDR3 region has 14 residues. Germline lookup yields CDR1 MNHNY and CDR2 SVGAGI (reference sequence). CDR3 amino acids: CASSYGGGRAEQYF. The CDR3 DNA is TGTGCCAGCAGTTACGGGGGGGGACGGGCCGAGCAGTACTTC.

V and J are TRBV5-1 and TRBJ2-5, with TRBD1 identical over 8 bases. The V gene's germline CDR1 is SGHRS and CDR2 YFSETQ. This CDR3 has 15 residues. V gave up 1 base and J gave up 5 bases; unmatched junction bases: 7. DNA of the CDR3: TGCGCCAGCAGCTTGCCGACAGGGGTCGGGGAGACCCAGTACTTC. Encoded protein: CASSLPTGVGETQYF.

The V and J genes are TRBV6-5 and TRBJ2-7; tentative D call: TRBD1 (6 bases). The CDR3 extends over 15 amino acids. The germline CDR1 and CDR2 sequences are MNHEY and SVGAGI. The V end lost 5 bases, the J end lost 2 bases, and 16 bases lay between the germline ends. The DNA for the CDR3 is TGTGCCAGCAGTCCCCGCCTGGGGGCAGCCTACGAGCAGTACTTC. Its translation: CASSPRLGAAYEQYF.

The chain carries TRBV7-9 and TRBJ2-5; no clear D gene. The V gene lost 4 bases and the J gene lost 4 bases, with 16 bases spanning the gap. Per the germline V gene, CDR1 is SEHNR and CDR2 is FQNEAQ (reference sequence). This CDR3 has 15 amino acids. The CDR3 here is CASSSLLRGAETQYF. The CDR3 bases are TGTGCCAGCAGCTCCCTCTTACGAGGTGCAGAGACCCAGTACTTC.

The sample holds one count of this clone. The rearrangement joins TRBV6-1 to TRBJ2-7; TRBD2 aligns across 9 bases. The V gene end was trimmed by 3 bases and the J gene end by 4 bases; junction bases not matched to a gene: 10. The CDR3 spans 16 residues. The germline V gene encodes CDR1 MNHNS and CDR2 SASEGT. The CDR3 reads CASSDGVAGVQYEQYF. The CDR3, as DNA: TGTGCCAGCAGTGACGGGGTAGCGGGAGTCCAATACGAGCAGTACTTC.

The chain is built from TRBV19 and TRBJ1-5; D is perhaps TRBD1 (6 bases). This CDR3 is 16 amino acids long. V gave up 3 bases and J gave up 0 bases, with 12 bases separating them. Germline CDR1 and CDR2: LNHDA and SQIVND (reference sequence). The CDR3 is CASSILGTNSNQPQHF. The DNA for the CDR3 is TGTGCCAGTAGTATCCTCGGGACAAATAGCAATCAGCCCCAGCATTTT.

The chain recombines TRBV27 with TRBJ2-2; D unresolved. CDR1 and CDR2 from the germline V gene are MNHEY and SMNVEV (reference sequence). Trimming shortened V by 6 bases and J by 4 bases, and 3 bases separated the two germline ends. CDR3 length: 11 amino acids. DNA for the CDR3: TGTGCCAGCAGCAGCACCGGGGAGCTGTTTTTT. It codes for CASSSTGELFF.

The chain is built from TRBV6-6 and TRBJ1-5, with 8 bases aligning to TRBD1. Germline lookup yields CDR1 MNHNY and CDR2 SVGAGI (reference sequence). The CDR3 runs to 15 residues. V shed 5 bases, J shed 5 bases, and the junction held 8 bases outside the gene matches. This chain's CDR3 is CASSPARGLHQPQHF. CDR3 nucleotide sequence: TGTGCCAGCAGTCCCGCCAGGGGGCTTCATCAGCCCCAGCATTTT.

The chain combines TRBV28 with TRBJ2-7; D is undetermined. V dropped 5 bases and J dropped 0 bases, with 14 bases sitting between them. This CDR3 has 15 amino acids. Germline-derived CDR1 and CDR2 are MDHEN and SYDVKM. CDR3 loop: CASSPLQWSSYEQYF. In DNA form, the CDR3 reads TGTGCCAGCAGTCCGCTCCAGTGGAGCTCCTACGAGCAGTACTTC.

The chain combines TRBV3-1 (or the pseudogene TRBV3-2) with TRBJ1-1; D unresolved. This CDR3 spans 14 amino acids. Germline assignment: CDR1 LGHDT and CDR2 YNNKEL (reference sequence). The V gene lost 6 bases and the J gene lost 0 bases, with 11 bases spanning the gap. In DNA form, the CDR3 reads TGTGCCAGCAGACTCGCCCGTATGAACACTGAAGCTTTCTTT. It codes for CASRLARMNTEAFF.

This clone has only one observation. This chain's CDR3 is CASSTGTEDTDTQYF. Here the CDR3 DNA reads TGTGCCAGCAGCACCGGGACAGAAGACACAGATACGCAGTATTTT. This chain links TRBV6-5 with TRBJ2-3; 7 nucleotides line up with TRBD1. J lost 2 bases, V lost 6 bases, and 8 bases had no gene match. CDR3 length equals 15 residues. Germline-derived CDR1 and CDR2 are MNHEY and SVGAGI.

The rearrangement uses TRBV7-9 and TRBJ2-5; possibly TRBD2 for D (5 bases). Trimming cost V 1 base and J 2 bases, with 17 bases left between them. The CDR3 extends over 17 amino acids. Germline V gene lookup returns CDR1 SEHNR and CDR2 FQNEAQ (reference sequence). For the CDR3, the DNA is TGTGCCAGCAGCTTAGGGGGTATGGGCCGAGGGCAAGAGACCCAGTACTTC. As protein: CASSLGGMGRGQETQYF. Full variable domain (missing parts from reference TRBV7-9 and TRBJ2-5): DTGVSQNPRHKITKRGQNVTFRCDPISEHNRLYWYRQTLGQGPEFLTYFQNEAQLEKSRLLSDRFSAERPKGSFSTLEIQRTEQGDSAMYLCASSLGGMGRGQETQYFGPGTRLLVL.

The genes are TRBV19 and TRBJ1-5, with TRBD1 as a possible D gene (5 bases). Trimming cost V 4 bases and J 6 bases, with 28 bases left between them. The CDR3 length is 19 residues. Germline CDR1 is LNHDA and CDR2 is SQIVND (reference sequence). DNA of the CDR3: TGTGCCAGTAGTAGCATCCTCGGGCCCACCTTTTCCGGGGGTCAGCCCCAGCATTTT. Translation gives CASSSILGPTFSGGQPQHF.

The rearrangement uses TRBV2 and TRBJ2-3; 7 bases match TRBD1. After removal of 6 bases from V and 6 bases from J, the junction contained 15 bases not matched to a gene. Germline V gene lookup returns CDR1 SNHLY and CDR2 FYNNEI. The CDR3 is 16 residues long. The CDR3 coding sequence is TGTGCCAGCAGGAAGGACAGGATCGCGTCGGTGGATACGCAGTATTTT. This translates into CASRKDRIASVDTQYF.

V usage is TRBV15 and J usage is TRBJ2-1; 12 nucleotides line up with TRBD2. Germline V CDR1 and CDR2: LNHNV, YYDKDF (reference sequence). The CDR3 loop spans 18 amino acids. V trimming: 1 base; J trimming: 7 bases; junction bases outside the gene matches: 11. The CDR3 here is CATSRGGPTSGRRNEQFF. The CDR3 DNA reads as TGTGCCACCAGCAGAGGTGGGCCGACTAGCGGGAGAAGGAATGAGCAGTTCTTC. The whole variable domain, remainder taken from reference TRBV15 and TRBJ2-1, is DAMVIQNPRYQVTQFGKPVTLSCSQTLNHNVMYWYQQKSSQAPKLLFHYYDKDFNNEADTPDNFQSRRPNTSFCFLDIRSPGLGDTAMYLCATSRGGPTSGRRNEQFFGPGTRLTVL.

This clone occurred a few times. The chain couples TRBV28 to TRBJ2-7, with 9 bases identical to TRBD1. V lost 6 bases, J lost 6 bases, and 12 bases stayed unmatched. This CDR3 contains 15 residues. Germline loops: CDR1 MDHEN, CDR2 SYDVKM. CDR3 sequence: CASRTTGTGRGEQYF. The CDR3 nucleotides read TGTGCCAGCAGGACGACCGGGACAGGGAGAGGCGAGCAGTACTTC. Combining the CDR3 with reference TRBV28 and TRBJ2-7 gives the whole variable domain DVKVTQSSRYLVKRTGEKVFLECVQDMDHENMFWYRQDPGLGLRLIYFSYDVKMKEKGDIPEGYSVSREKKERFSLILESASTNQTSMYLCASRTTGTGRGEQYFGPGTRLTVT.

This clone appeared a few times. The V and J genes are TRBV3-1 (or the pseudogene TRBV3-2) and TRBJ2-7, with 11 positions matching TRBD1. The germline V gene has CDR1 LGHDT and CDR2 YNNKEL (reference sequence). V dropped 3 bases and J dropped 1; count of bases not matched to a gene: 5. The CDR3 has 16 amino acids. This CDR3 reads CASSHEGQGASYEQYF. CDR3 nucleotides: TGTGCCAGCAGCCACGAAGGACAGGGGGCTTCCTACGAGCAGTACTTC.

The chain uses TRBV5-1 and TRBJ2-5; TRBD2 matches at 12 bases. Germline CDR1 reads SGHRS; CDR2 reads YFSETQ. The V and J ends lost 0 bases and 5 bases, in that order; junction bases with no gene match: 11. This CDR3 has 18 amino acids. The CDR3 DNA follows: TGCGCCAGCAGCTTGGCCCCACTGACTAGCGGGAGTATGGAGACCCAGTACTTC. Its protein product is CASSLAPLTSGSMETQYF.

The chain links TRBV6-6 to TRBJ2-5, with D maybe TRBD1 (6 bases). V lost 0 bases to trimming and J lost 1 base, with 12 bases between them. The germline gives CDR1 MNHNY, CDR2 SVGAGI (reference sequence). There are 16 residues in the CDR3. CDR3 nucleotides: TGTGCCAGCAGTTACTCCCCAGGGGAGCGCCAAGAGACCCAGTACTTC. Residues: CASSYSPGERQETQYF.

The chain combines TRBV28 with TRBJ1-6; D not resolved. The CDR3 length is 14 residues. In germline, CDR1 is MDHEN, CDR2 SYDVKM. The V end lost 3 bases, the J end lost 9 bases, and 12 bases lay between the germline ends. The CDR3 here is CASSLAGFSSPLHF. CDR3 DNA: TGTGCCAGCAGTTTGGCAGGATTTAGTTCACCCCTCCACTTT.

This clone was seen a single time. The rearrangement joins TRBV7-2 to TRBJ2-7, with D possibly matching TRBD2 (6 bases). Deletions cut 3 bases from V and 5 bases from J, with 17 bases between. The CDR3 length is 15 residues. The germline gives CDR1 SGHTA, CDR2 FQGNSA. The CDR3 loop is CASSFGGTSRHEQYF. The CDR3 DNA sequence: TGTGCCAGCAGCTTTGGGGGGACCTCGCGGCACGAGCAGTACTTC. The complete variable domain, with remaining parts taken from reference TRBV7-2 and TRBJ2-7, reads GAGVSQSPSNKVTEKGKDVELRCDPISGHTALYWYRQSLGQGLEFLIYFQGNSAPDKSGLPSDRFSAERTGGSVSTLTIQRTQQEDSAVYLCASSFGGTSRHEQYFGPGTRLTVT.

In DNA form, the CDR3 reads TGTGCCAGCCGAGACGGACAGGGCCCTAGCTCTGGAAACACCATATATTTT. It encodes CASRDGQGPSSGNTIYF. This sequence joins TRBV7-9 and TRBJ1-3, with TRBD1 matching over 8 bases. The germline CDR1 and CDR2 sequences are SEHNR and FQNEAQ (reference sequence). Losses at the gene ends were 8 bases for V and 0 bases for J; bases not matched to a gene: 12. The CDR3 is 17 amino acids.

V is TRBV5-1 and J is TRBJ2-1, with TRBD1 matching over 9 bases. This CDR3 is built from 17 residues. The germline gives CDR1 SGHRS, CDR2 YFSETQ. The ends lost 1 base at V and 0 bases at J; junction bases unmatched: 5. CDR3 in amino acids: CASSLLPQGASYNEQFF. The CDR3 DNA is TGCGCCAGCAGCTTGTTGCCACAGGGGGCCTCCTACAATGAGCAGTTCTTC.